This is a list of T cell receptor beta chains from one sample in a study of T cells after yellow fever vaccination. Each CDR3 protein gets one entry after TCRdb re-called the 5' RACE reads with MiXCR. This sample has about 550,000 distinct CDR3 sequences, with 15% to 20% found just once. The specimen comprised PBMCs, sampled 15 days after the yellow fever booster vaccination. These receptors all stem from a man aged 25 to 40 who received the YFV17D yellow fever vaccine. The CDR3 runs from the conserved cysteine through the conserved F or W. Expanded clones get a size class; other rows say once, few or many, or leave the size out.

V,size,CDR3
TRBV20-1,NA,CSAQREPTGELFF
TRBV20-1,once,CSAPRTFPAYEQYF
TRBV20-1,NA,CSAPLAGHSYEQYF
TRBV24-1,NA,CAAKKIRPAAREKLFF
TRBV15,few,CATSRGAGEALGYTF
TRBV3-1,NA,CASERRGRNEQFF
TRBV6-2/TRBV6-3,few,CASSYGGLRASEQFF
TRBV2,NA,CASSEALADNEKLFF
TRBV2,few,CATAGLAGGNTQYF
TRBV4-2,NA,CASSQRRTGGHGANVLTF
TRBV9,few,CASSAPTVAGELFF
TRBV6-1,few,CASSEAAPQHF
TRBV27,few,CASSRGREAGDTQYF
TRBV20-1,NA,CSARNRGSLEQYF
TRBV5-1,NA,CASSLPRQVADTQYF
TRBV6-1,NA,CASRRGQGIIYEQYF
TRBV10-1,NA,CASSEEAGITEAFF
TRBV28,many,CASKALYTGELFF
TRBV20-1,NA,CSARLQLEETQYF
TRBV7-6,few,CASSPGGGGGPYNEQFF
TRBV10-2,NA,CASTLDRPGFNEQYF
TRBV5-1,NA,CASSTRTNEPGELFF
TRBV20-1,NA,CSAQGLAGDNEQFF
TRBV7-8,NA,CASSLVSVGYGYTF
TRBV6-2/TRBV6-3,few,CASSSRVMPYEQYF
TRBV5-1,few,CASRDSTWGTDTQYF
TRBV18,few,CASSPQKGATEAFF
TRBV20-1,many,CSAAETGTSGREQYF
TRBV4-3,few,CASSQEGGGGLYEQYF
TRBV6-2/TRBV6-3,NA,CASSLRSSAKNIQYF
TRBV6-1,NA,CASKGGSGRGENIQYF
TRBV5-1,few,CASSRGVLSGLSYEQYF